What follows are 22 T cell receptor beta chains derived from one specimen sequenced in a study of T cells in localized non-small cell lung cancer. Sequencing used immunoSEQ multiplex PCR; TCRdb keeps in-frame clones, though not all of them. The table shows about 32,000 clones, with approximately 91% occurring only once. The sequencing here drew on peripheral blood mononuclear cells, taken before any cancer treatment. The receptors originated from a woman aged 35-75 years with stage III lung adenocarcinoma.

The chain combines TRBV27 with TRBJ2-6, with 9 bases that match TRBD1. V shed 6 bases and J 0 bases; nucleotides not matched to a gene: 3. In germline, CDR1 is MNHEY, CDR2 SMNVEV (reference sequence). The CDR3 sequence is 16 residues long. The CDR3 spells CASSGTGLSGANVLTF. CDR3 coding DNA: TGTGCCAGCAGCGGGACAGGGCTCTCTGGGGCCAACGTCCTGACTTTC. Full variable domain (missing parts from reference TRBV27 and TRBJ2-6): EAQVTQNPRYLITVTGKKLTVTCSQNMNHEYMSWYRQDPGLGLRQIYYSMNVEVTDKGDVPEGYKVSRKEKRNFPLILESPSPNQTSLYFCASSGTGLSGANVLTFGAGSRLTVL.

The rearrangement links TRBV5-4 to TRBJ1-2; D remains ambiguous. The V end was cut by 1 base, the J end by 1 base, with 8 bases between. The CDR3 covers 14 residues. Germline values: CDR1 SGHNT, CDR2 YYREEE (reference sequence). The chain's CDR3 is CASSLPDLNYGYTF. The CDR3 DNA follows: TGTGCCAGCAGCTTGCCGGATCTTAACTATGGCTACACCTTC.

This chain connects TRBV30 to TRBJ1-4, with a weak D call TRBD1 (5 bases). Germline assignment: CDR1 GTSNPN and CDR2 SVGIG (reference sequence). The ends were cut back, 1 base at V and 10 bases at J, with 7 bases in the middle. The CDR3 totals 11 residues. CDR3 DNA sequence: TGTGCCTGGAGTGGGGGCGGAAAACTGTTTTTT. This gives the protein CAWSGGGKLFF. The full variable domain, its missing parts supplied by reference TRBV30 and TRBJ1-4, is SQTIHQWPATLVQPVGSPLSLECTVEGTSNPNLYWYRQAAGRGLQLLFYSVGIGQISSEVPQNLSASRPQDRQFILSSKKLLLSDSGFYLCAWSGGGKLFFGSGTQLSVL.

The gene calls are TRBV10-3 and TRBJ2-7; D is undetermined. CDR1 is ENHRY and CDR2 is SYGVKD in the germline V gene. Trimming removed 0 bases from V and 6 bases from J, with 3 bases in between. The length of the CDR3 is 11 residues. CDR3 coding DNA: TGTGCCATCAGTGAGTCCAGCGAGCAGTACTTC. Protein product: CAISESSEQYF.

This chain connects TRBV13 to TRBJ2-7, with 10 nucleotides matching TRBD1. Germline V gene sequence: CDR1 PRHDT, CDR2 FYEKMQ (reference sequence). Trimming removed 5 bases from V and 7 bases from J; junction bases left unmatched: 8. The CDR3 loop spans 14 amino acids. CDR3 amino acids: CASSGRQGAREQYF. DNA of the CDR3: TGTGCCAGCAGCGGTCGACAGGGGGCGAGAGAGCAGTACTTC.

This clone has just one count. The chain couples TRBV30 to TRBJ2-3; no reliable D call. The CDR3 length is 14 residues. Germline V gene data show CDR1 as GTSNPN and CDR2 as SVGIG (reference sequence). The V gene lost 3 bases and the J gene lost 0 bases, with 10 bases spanning the gap. CDR3: CAWRLAYSTDTQYF. CDR3 DNA: TGTGCCTGGAGGCTCGCTTATAGCACAGATACGCAGTATTTT.

The CDR3 is CATRDYLHEQYF. CDR3 nucleotides: TGTGCCACCCGGGACTACCTCCACGAGCAGTACTTC. V and J are TRBV2 and TRBJ2-7, with 7 nucleotides matching TRBD2. The CDR3 covers 12 residues. Germline values: CDR1 SNHLY, CDR2 FYNNEI. J gave up 5 bases and V 10 bases, and 8 bases lay outside the gene matches.

The chain employs TRBV5-4 and TRBJ2-7; 10 nucleotides agree with TRBD2. Germline assignment: CDR1 SGHNT and CDR2 YYREEE (reference sequence). This CDR3 is built from 16 residues. V shed 6 bases, J shed 6 bases, and the junction held 15 bases outside the gene matches. DNA of the CDR3: TGTGCCAGCACCCAAGACCCCGGGACTAGCGCAAGCGAGCAGTACTTC. This gives the protein CASTQDPGTSASEQYF.

V is TRBV7-2 and J is TRBJ1-1; D might be TRBD1 (5 bases). The CDR3 runs 15 residues. The germline gives CDR1 SGHTA, CDR2 FQGNSA. With 1 base removed from V and 6 bases from J, the gap between germline ends came to 15 bases. The CDR3 DNA is TGTGCCAGCAGCTTAGGTTCGGGGATAGGGGCTGAAGCTTTCTTT. Translated: CASSLGSGIGAEAFF.

DNA for the CDR3: TGTGCCAGCAGCGTGGGTAGCGGGAGGGCCTTGTACTTC. Protein: CASSVGSGRALYF. The V call is TRBV9, the J call TRBJ2-7; TRBD2 aligns across 11 bases. With 2 bases clipped from V and 12 bases from J, the junction kept 7 bases outside the gene matches. Looked up from germline, CDR1 is SGDLS and CDR2 is YYNGEE. The CDR3 is 13 residues long.

The V and J genes are TRBV19 and TRBJ1-1; TRBD1 might be the D (5 bases). Germline V gives CDR1 LNHDA, CDR2 SQIVND (reference sequence). Between the trimmed V and J ends, which lost 3 bases and 8 bases, there was a span of 19 bases. This CDR3 is built from 15 residues. The CDR3 DNA reads TGTGCCAGTAGTATGAATCCCTCAGGGTTTTCCGAAGCTTTCTTT. This codes for CASSMNPSGFSEAFF. Supplemented by reference TRBV19 and TRBJ1-1, the full variable domain reads DGGITQSPKYLFRKEGQNVTLSCEQNLNHDAMYWYRQDPGQGLRLIYYSQIVNDFQKGDIAEGYSVSREKKESFPLTVTSAQKNPTAFYLCASSMNPSGFSEAFFGQGTRLTVV.

The chain recombines TRBV7-3 with TRBJ2-3, with 13 nucleotides matching TRBD2. The J segment lost 4 bases and the V segment lost 5 bases, leaving 6 bases of the junction unmatched. This CDR3 comprises 16 residues. CDR1 SGHTA and CDR2 FQGTGA come from the germline V gene. The CDR3 loop reads CASSRGLAGVADTQYF. Written as DNA, the CDR3 is TGTGCCAGCAGCCGCGGACTAGCGGGAGTCGCAGATACGCAGTATTTT.

The V and J genes are TRBV6-1 and TRBJ1-5; 8 bases are shared with TRBD1. J gave up 2 bases and V 8 bases, and 5 bases lay outside the gene matches. Germline CDR1 and CDR2: MNHNS and SASEGT. The CDR3 runs 14 residues. CDR3 amino acids: CASGRGLGNQPQHF. The CDR3 DNA reads as TGTGCCAGCGGCAGGGGGCTCGGCAATCAGCCCCAGCATTTT.

The genes are TRBV9 and TRBJ2-2, with unresolved D. This CDR3 is built from 16 residues. Trimming left V 0 bases short and J 2 bases short, with 11 bases between. Germline V lookup: CDR1 SGDLS, CDR2 YYNGEE. Here the CDR3 DNA reads TGTGCCAGCAGCGTAGGAACTGGCGTAAACACCGGGGAGCTGTTTTTT. It is translated as CASSVGTGVNTGELFF.

This clone was observed once. The V gene is TRBV7-9, the J gene TRBJ2-4; D is possibly TRBD1 (5 bases). Germline V CDR1 and CDR2: SEHNR, FQNEAQ (reference sequence). CDR3 length: 12 amino acids. Trimming removed 5 bases from V and 8 bases from J, with 10 bases in between. As DNA, the CDR3 is TGTGCCAGCAGCAGCAGGGAATACATTCAGTACTTC. This translates into CASSSREYIQYF.

The CDR3 here is CASSAPTGGTEAFF. CDR3 nucleotides: TGCGCCAGCAGCGCCCCGACAGGGGGCACTGAAGCTTTCTTT. J is TRBJ1-1 and V is TRBV5-1; the match to TRBD1 covers 9 bases. The CDR3 has 14 amino acids. Germline V gene lookup returns CDR1 SGHRS and CDR2 YFSETQ. V shed 4 bases and J 4 bases; nucleotides not matched to a gene: 5.

The chain carries TRBV5-1 and TRBJ1-1; D remains ambiguous. Germline V gives CDR1 SGHRS, CDR2 YFSETQ. Trimming stripped 0 bases from V and 2 bases from J, with 11 bases between. The CDR3 has 15 amino acids. CDR3 protein: CASSLVPEDNTEAFF. Here the CDR3 DNA reads TGCGCCAGCAGCTTGGTACCCGAGGATAACACTGAAGCTTTCTTT.

The chain uses TRBV9 and TRBJ1-6, with D maybe TRBD1 (6 bases). This CDR3 is 14 amino acids long. V was clipped by 6 bases and J by 7 bases, with 14 bases between them. Germline CDR1 and CDR2: SGDLS and YYNGEE. The CDR3 bases are TGTGCCAGCAAGGGGTCAGGGGAAAATTCACCCCTCCACTTT. It yields the protein CASKGSGENSPLHF.

V and J are TRBV10-1 and TRBJ2-1; 8 nucleotides line up with TRBD1. The junction had 1 base not matched to a gene; V was cut back by 3 bases and J by 0 bases. This CDR3 has 15 residues. The V gene's germline CDR1 is WNHNN and CDR2 SYGVQD (reference sequence). CDR3 sequence (DNA): TGCGCCAGCAGTGAAACAGGGGGCTCCTACAATGAGCAGTTCTTC. Protein: CASSETGGSYNEQFF.

This clone was counted once. This chain joins TRBV11-3 and TRBJ2-3; TRBD2 might be the D (6 bases). Germline V gene data show CDR1 as SGHNT and CDR2 as YENEEA. The CDR3 covers 15 residues. Trimming removed 1 base at V and 2 bases at J, with 10 bases between. CDR3 protein: CASSLGVADTDTQYF. Here the CDR3 DNA reads TGTGCCAGCAGCTTAGGGGTAGCGGACACAGATACGCAGTATTTT.

The V gene is TRBV6-4, the J gene TRBJ2-1; 7 bases line up with TRBD1. Per the germline V gene, CDR1 is MRHNA and CDR2 is SNTAGT. This CDR3 has 15 amino acids. The ends lost 3 bases at V and 8 bases at J; junction bases unmatched: 10. The CDR3 coding sequence is TGTGCCAGCAGTGAGAAGGCAGGGGGTTGGGATGAGCAGTTCTTC. This codes for CASSEKAGGWDEQFF.

This clone occurred a few times. V and J are TRBV7-2 and TRBJ2-1; 8 positions agree with TRBD2. Germline V gene lookup returns CDR1 SGHTA and CDR2 FQGNSA. The CDR3 consists of 17 residues. With V trimmed by 3 bases and J by 6 bases, 13 bases remained unmatched. The CDR3 sequence: CASSFATGGAGGNEQFF. Written as DNA, the CDR3 is TGTGCCAGCAGCTTCGCCACCGGGGGGGCCGGGGGCAATGAGCAGTTCTTC.